These 3 T cell receptor beta chains came from one sample sequenced in a study of T cells in tumors after PD-1 blockade. The method was immunoSEQ multiplex PCR; TCRdb's version includes in-frame clones alone and lacks a portion of them. The table includes tens of thousands of clones, roughly 73% detected once. Sample: PBMCs, taken before anti-PD-1 treatment. The receptor source for this set is a human donor with basal cell carcinoma.

This CDR3 is CASSELTGDQPQHF. The CDR3 DNA follows: TGTGCCAGCAGTGAATTGACAGGGGATCAGCCCCAGCATTTT. The rearrangement uses TRBV6-1 and TRBJ1-5; TRBD1 matches 8 bases. The length of the CDR3 is 14 residues. Germline loops: CDR1 MNHNS, CDR2 SASEGT. Losses at the gene ends were 2 bases for V and 5 bases for J; bases not matched to a gene: 2.

The genes are TRBV6-2 or TRBV6-3 and TRBJ2-4; D is unclear. The CDR3 runs 13 residues. V lost 4 bases and J 1 base, leaving 5 bases between the germline ends. CDR1 and CDR2 (germline): MNHEY, SVGEGT. CDR3: CASSFGAKNIQYF. Here the CDR3 DNA reads TGTGCCAGCAGTTTTGGTGCCAAAAACATTCAGTACTTC.

V usage is TRBV2 and J usage is TRBJ1-6; weak D call: TRBD1 (5 bases). Trimming cost V 6 bases and J 2 bases, with 14 bases left between them. The CDR3 spans 16 residues. The germline V gene encodes CDR1 SNHLY and CDR2 FYNNEI. Here the CDR3 reads CASRVGVVPYNSPLHF. For the CDR3, the DNA is TGTGCCAGCAGGGTAGGGGTGGTGCCCTATAATTCACCCCTCCACTTT.